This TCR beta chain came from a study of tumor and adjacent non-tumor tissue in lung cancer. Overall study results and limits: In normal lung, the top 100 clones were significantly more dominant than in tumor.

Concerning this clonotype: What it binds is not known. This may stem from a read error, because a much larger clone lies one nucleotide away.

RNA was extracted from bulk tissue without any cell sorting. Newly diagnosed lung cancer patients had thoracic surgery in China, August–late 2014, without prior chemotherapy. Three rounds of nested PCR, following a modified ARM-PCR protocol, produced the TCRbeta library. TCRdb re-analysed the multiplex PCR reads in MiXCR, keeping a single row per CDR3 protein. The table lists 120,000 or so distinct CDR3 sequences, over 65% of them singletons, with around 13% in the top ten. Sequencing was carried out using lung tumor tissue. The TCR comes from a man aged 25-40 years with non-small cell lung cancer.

CDR3 in amino acids: CANSQGTVTGNTIYF. CDR3 coding DNA: TGTGCCAACAGTCAGGGGACAGTTACTGGAAACACCATATATTTT. The chain uses TRBV6-5 and TRBJ1-3, with 7 bases fitting TRBD1. This CDR3 region has 15 residues. Per germline, CDR1 MNHEY and CDR2 SVGAGI.